The sequence of this T cell receptor (beta chain) was determined in a study of blood T cells in healthy people across ages. Study-wide results and limits: The study found TCR beta diversity correlated strongly with naive T cell percentage.

In the case of this clonotype: Its antigen is undetermined.

The CDR3 sequence is 16 residues long. The V and J ends lost 3 bases and 3 bases, in that order; junction bases with no gene match: 10. CDR1 and CDR2 from the germline V gene are SNHLY and FYNNEI. A J-beta primer mix and a sample-barcoded 5' primer were used in a second PCR of roughly 7 to 12 cycles. TCRdb fed the 5' RACE reads into MiXCR, producing one record per CDR3 protein. The sample has about 1.4 million distinct CDR3 sequences, approximately 59% seen once; the top ten hold approximately 7%. The source is a man aged 18 to 29 in good health. This chain uses TRBV2 with TRBJ1-2; TRBD1 matches 7 bases. Sequenced sample: blood. The CDR3 nucleotides read TGTGCCAGCAGTGATGCGACAGGGATCTTTGACTATGGCTACACCTTC. It yields the protein CASSDATGIFDYGYTF.